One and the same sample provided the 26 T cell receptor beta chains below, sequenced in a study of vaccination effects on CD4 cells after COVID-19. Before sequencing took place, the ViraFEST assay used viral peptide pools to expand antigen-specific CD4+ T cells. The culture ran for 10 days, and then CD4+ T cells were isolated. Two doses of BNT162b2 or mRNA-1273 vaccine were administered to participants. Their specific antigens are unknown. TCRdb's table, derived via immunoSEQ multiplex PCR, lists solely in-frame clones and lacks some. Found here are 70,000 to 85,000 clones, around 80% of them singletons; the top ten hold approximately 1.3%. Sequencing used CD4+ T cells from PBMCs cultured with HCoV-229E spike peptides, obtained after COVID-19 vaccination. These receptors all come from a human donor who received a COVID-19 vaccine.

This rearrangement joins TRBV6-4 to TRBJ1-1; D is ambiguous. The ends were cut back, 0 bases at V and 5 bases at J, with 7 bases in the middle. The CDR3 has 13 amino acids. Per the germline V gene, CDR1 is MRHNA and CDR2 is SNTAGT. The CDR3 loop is CASSDSTLTEAFF. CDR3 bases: TGTGCCAGCAGTGACTCGACCTTGACTGAAGCTTTCTTT.

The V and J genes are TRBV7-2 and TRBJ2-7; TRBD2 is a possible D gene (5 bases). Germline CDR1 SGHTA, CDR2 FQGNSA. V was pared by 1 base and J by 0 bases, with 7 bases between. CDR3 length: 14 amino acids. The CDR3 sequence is CASSLGLFSYEQYV. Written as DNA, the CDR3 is TGTGCCAGCAGCTTAGGACTATTCTCCTACGAGCAGTACGTC.

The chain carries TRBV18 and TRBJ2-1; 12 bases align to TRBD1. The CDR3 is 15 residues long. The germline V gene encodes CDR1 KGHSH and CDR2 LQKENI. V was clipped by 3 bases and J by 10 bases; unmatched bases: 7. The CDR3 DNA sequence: TGTGCCAGCTCACCGCCCGGGACAGGGGGCGCGGAGCAGTTCTTC. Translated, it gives CASSPPGTGGAEQFF.

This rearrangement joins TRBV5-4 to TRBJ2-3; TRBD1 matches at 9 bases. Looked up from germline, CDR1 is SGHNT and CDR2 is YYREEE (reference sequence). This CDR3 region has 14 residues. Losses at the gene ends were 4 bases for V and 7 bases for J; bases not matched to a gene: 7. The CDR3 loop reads CASSPRTGVNTQYF. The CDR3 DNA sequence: TGTGCCAGCAGCCCTCGGACAGGGGTAAATACGCAGTATTTT.

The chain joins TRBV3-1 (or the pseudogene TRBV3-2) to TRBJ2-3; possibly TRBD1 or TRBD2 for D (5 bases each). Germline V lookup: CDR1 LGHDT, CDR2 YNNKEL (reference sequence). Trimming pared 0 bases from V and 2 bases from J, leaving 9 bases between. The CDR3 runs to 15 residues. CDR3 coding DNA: TGTGCCAGCAGCCAAGAGACGGGGACCACAGATACGCAGTATTTT. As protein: CASSQETGTTDTQYF.

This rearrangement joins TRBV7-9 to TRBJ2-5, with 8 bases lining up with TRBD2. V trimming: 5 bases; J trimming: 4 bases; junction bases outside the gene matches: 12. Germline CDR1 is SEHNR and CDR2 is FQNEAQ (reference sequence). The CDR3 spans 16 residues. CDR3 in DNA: TGTGCCAGCAGCCCCGGACTAGCCGTTGCGGGAGAGACCCAGTACTTC. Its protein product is CASSPGLAVAGETQYF.

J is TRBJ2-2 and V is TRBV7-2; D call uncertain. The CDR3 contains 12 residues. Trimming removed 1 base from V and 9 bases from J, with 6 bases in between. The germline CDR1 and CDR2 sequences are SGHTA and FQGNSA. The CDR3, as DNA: TGTGCCAGCAGCTTAGATAAATGGGAGCTGTTTTTT. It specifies CASSLDKWELFF.

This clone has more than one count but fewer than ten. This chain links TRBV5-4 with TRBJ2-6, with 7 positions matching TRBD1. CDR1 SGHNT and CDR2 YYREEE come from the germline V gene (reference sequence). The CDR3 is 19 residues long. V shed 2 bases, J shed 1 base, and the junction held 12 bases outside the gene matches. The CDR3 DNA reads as TGTGCCAGCAGCTTACAGGGGAGAAATATAGGGTCTGGGGCCAACGTCCTGACTTTC. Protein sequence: CASSLQGRNIGSGANVLTF.

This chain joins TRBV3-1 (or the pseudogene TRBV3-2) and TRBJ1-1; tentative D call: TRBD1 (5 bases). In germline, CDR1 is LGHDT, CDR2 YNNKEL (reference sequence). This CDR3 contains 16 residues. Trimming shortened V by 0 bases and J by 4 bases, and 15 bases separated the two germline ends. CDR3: CASSQDWGEIGTEAFF. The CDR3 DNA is TGTGCCAGCAGCCAAGATTGGGGGGAAATAGGCACTGAAGCTTTCTTT.

This CDR3 is CASSPLGTGGNTGELFF. In DNA form, the CDR3 reads TGTGCCAGCTCACCACTCGGGACAGGCGGGAACACCGGGGAGCTGTTTTTT. This chain joins TRBV18 and TRBJ2-2, with 8 bases fitting TRBD1. The CDR3 is made up of 17 amino acids. After removal of 1 base from V and 1 base from J, the junction contained 5 bases not matched to a gene. Germline assignment: CDR1 KGHSH and CDR2 LQKENI.

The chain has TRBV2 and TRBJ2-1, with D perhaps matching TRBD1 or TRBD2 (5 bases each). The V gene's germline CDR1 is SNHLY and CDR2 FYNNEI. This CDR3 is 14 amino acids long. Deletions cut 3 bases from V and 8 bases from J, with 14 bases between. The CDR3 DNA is TGTGCCAGCAGTGAGAGGGGACGGGGAGATGAGCAGTTCTTC. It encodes CASSERGRGDEQFF.

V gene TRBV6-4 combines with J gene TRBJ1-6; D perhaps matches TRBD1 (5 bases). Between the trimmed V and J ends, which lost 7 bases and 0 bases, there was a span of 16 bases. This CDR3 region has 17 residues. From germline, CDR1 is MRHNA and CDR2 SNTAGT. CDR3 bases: TGTGCCAGCAACGTTAGACAGACCTTCTCCTATAATTCACCCCTCCACTTT. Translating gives CASNVRQTFSYNSPLHF.

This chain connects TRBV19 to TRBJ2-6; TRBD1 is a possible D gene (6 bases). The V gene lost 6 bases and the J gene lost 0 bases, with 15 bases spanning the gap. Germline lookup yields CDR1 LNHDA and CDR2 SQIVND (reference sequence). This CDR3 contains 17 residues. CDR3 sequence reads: CASRRTGQLSGANVLTF. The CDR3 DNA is TGTGCCAGTAGGAGGACCGGACAGCTCTCTGGGGCCAACGTCCTGACTTTC.

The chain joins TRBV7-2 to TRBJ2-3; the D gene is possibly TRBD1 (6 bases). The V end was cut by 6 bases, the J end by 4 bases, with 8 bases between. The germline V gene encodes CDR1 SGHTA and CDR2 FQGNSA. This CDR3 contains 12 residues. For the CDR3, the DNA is TGTGCCAGCAGTTCAGGGGCAGATACGCAGTATTTT. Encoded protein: CASSSGADTQYF.

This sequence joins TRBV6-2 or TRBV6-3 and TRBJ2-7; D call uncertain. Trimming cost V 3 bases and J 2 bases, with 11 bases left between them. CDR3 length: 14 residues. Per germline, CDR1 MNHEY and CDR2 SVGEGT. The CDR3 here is CASSYHGPPYEQYV. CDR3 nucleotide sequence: TGTGCCAGCAGTTATCATGGGCCACCCTACGAGCAGTACGTC.

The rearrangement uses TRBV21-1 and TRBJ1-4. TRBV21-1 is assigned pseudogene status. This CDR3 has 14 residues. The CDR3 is CASRSGRGGEKLFF. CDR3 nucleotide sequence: TGTGCCAGCAGATCGGGGAGGGGTGGGGAAAAACTGTTTTTT.

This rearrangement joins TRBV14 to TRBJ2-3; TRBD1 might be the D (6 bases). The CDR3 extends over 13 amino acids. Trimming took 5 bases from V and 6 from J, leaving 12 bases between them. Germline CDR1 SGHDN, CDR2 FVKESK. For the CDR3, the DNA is TGTGCCAGCAGCTTCCCAGGGGCTGATACGCAGTATTTT. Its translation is CASSFPGADTQYF.

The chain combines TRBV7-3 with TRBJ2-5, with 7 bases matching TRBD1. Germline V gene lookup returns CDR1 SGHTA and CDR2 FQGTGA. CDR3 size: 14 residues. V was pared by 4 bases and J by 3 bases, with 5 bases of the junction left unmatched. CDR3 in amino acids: CASSSTGAEETQYF. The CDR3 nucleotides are TGTGCCAGCAGCTCAACAGGGGCGGAAGAGACCCAGTACTTC.

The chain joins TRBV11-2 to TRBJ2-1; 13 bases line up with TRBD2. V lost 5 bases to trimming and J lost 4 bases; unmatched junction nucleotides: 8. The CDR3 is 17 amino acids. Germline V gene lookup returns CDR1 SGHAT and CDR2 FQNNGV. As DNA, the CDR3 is TGTGCCAGCAGCCCCCTGACTAGCGGGGGGACATACAATGAGCAGTTCTTC. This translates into CASSPLTSGGTYNEQFF.

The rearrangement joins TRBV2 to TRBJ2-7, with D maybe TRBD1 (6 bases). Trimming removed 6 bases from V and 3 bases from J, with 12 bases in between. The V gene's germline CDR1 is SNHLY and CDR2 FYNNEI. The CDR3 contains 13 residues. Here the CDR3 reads CASRGTGNYEQYV. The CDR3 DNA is TGTGCCAGCAGGGGTACAGGGAACTACGAGCAGTACGTC.

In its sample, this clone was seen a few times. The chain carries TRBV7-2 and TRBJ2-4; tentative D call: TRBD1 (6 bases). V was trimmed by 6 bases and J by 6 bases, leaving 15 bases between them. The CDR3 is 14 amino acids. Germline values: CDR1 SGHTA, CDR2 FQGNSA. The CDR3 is CASRPGVSTNIQYF. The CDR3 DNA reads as TGTGCCAGCAGGCCAGGGGTATCTACAAACATTCAGTACTTC.

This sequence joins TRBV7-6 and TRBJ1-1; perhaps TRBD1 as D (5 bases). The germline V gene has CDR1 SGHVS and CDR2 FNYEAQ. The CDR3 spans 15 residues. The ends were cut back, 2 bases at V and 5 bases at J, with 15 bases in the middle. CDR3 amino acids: CASSLLVGGWTEAFF. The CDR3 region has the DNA TGTGCCAGCAGCTTATTAGTGGGGGGATGGACTGAAGCTTTCTTT.

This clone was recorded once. CDR3 nucleotides: TGTGCCAGCAGTCGAACGGGACAGAAAAACATTCAGTACTTC. It translates to CASSRTGQKNIQYF. This chain uses TRBV7-2 with TRBJ2-4, with 7 bases that match TRBD1. The CDR3 is made up of 14 amino acids. Germline CDR1 SGHTA, CDR2 FQGNSA. The junction had 6 bases not matched to a gene; V was cut back by 6 bases and J by 4 bases. The whole variable domain, filled in from reference TRBV7-2 and TRBJ2-4, reads GAGVSQSPSNKVTEKGKDVELRCDPISGHTALYWYRQSLGQGLEFLIYFQGNSAPDKSGLPSDRFSAERTGGSVSTLTIQRTQQEDSAVYLCASSRTGQKNIQYFGAGTRLSVL.

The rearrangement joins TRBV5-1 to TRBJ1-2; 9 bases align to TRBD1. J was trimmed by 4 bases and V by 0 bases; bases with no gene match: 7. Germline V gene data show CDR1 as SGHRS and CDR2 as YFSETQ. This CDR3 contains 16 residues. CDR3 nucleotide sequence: TGCGCCAGCAGCTTGGCCGGGACAGGGTACGGCTATGGCTACACCTTC. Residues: CASSLAGTGYGYGYTF.

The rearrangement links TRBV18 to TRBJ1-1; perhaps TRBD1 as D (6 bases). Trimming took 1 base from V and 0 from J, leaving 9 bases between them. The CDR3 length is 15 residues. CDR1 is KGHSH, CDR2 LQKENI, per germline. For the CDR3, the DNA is TGTGCCAGCTCACCACAGGGGGTCATGAACACTGAAGCTTTCTTT. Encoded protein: CASSPQGVMNTEAFF.

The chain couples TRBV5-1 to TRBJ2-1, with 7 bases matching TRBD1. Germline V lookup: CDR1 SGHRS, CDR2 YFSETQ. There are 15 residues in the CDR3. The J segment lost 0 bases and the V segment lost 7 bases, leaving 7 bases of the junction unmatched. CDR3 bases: TGCGCCAGCGAGAAGACAGGGAGCTCCTACAATGAGCAGTTCTTC. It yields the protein CASEKTGSSYNEQFF.